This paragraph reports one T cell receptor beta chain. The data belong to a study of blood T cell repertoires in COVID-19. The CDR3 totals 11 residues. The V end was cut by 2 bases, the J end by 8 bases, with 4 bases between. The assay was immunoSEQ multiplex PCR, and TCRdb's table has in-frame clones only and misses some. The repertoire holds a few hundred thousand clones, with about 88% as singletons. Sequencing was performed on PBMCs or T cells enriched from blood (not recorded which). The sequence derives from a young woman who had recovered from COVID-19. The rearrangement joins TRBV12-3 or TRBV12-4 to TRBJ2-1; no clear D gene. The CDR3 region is CASSLSDEQFF. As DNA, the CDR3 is TGTGCCAGCAGTTTAAGCGATGAGCAGTTCTTC.